This entry describes one T cell receptor (beta chain). The CDR3 runs 13 residues. Germline CDR1 and CDR2: KGHSH and LQKENI. Trimming pared 3 bases from V and 3 bases from J, leaving 8 bases between. The sample comes from a study of blood T cell repertoires in COVID-19. The wider study: There were acute and convalescent COVID-19 samples, and they came from the United States, Italy and Spain. The cDNA or gDNA used as material had been derived from T cells, B-cell-depleted T cells, or PBMCs.

As processed by the authors: Using reference gene primer amplification, nucleated cell counts were estimated. Sequencing was performed with immunoSEQ multiplex PCR; in TCRdb, only in-frame clones are kept and a portion is missing. V and J calls and clone size are given by that table; D and trimming were obtained from the DNA. The sample yields 150,000 to 200,000 clones, roughly four fifths seen once. Enrolled during active infection, Seattle patients were then followed longitudinally. This chain connects TRBV18 to TRBJ2-5, with D uncertain. Sequenced: peripheral blood. This TCR was sampled from a woman at least 80 years old with COVID-19, enrolled during active disease. The DNA for the CDR3 is TGTGCCAGCTCACCGGCTAGGAAAGAGACCCAGTACTTC. The encoded protein is CASSPARKETQYF.